The 24 T cell receptor beta chains below come from one sample, sequenced in a study of T-cell memory formation after mild COVID-19. TCRdb reanalysed the 5' RACE reads using MiXCR and keeps one entry per CDR3 protein. The data contain some 130,000 distinct CDR3 sequences, about a sixth of them singletons. Sequencing was done on a sample of PBMCs or a T cell subset sorted from them (not recorded which). The receptors were gathered from an adult woman who had mild COVID-19 (a few samples of this study predate the infection). Cell type and time point are not known.

This clonotype showed up just a few times. The genes are TRBV29-1 and TRBJ1-1; D remains ambiguous. Germline V gives CDR1 SQVTM, CDR2 ANQGSEA. Trimming took off 2 bases at V and 5 bases at J, with 0 bases between the two ends. This CDR3 is built from 9 residues. CDR3 DNA sequence: TGCAGCGTTGAAACTGAAGCTTTCTTT. Amino acid sequence: CSVETEAFF.

This rearrangement joins TRBV24-1 to TRBJ1-4; D is unresolved. Trimming left V 3 bases short and J 8 bases short, with 9 bases between. CDR1 and CDR2 from the germline V gene are KGHDR and SFDVKD. There are 13 residues in the CDR3. This CDR3 reads CATSDPNGEKLFF. CDR3 in DNA: TGTGCCACCAGTGATCCGAATGGCGAAAAACTGTTTTTT.

This chain links TRBV5-1 with TRBJ1-4, with TRBD1 matching 7 bases. Germline CDR1 and CDR2: SGHRS and YFSETQ. This CDR3 contains 14 residues. Trimming at V came to 4 bases and at J to 4 bases, leaving 4 bases not matched to a gene. As DNA, the CDR3 is TGCGCCAGCAGCGCGGGACAGATTAATGAAAAACTGTTTTTT. Protein product: CASSAGQINEKLFF.

This chain uses TRBV7-2 with TRBJ2-2; weak D call: TRBD1 (5 bases). This CDR3 comprises 14 residues. From germline, CDR1 is SGHTA and CDR2 FQGNSA. Deletions cut 2 bases from V and 2 bases from J, with 6 bases between. The CDR3 nucleotides are TGTGCCAGCAGCTTATGGGGCAACACCGGGGAGCTGTTTTTT. This translates into CASSLWGNTGELFF.

The J gene is TRBJ1-2, the V gene TRBV27, with D tentatively TRBD1 (5 bases). The CDR3 totals 13 residues. Germline V lookup: CDR1 MNHEY, CDR2 SMNVEV (reference sequence). V was pared by 3 bases and J by 4 bases, with 9 bases between. The CDR3 bases are TGTGCCAGCAGTTTCGGGACTTCCTATGGCTACACCTTC. Translating gives CASSFGTSYGYTF.

The chain is built from TRBV10-3 and TRBJ1-2; TRBD1 might be the D (5 bases). The CDR3 consists of 14 residues. Deletions cut 3 bases from V and 3 bases from J, with 11 bases between. The germline V gene has CDR1 ENHRY and CDR2 SYGVKD. The CDR3 loop is CAISDTGVYYGYTF. DNA of the CDR3: TGTGCCATCAGTGATACGGGGGTGTACTATGGCTACACCTTC.

This clonotype was seen only a few times. The V gene is TRBV15, the J gene TRBJ2-7; D is uncertain. Trimming took off 0 bases at V and 6 bases at J, with 9 bases between the two ends. The V gene's germline CDR1 is LNHNV and CDR2 YYDKDF (reference sequence). CDR3 length equals 13 residues. DNA of the CDR3: TGTGCCACCAGCAGAGAACCTTTGGGCGAGCAGTACTTC. Amino acids: CATSREPLGEQYF.

The chain combines TRBV7-2 with TRBJ2-7, with 7 bases aligning to TRBD1. V shed 6 bases, J shed 0 bases, and the junction held 5 bases outside the gene matches. CDR1 is SGHTA and CDR2 is FQGNSA in the germline V gene. CDR3 length: 14 residues. CDR3: CASRSRDSSYEQYF. CDR3 sequence (DNA): TGTGCCAGCAGGAGTCGGGACAGCTCCTACGAGCAGTACTTC.

CDR3 coding DNA: TGCGCCAGCAGCGCGGGACTGGCGGGGGCCCGAAACACCGGGGAGCTGTTTTTT. Translating it yields CASSAGLAGARNTGELFF. J is TRBJ2-2 and V is TRBV5-1, with a tentative D call TRBD2 (7 bases). This CDR3 spans 18 amino acids. CDR1 and CDR2 (germline): SGHRS, YFSETQ. V gave up 4 bases and J gave up 2 bases, with 21 bases separating them.

In its sample, this clonotype was seen a few times. The rearrangement links TRBV4-2 to TRBJ2-6; 8 bases line up with TRBD1. Trimming at V came to 0 bases and at J to 3 bases, leaving 10 bases not matched to a gene. The germline V gene encodes CDR1 LGHNA and CDR2 YNFKEQ. CDR3 length equals 19 residues. Here the CDR3 DNA reads TGTGCCAGCAGCCAAGATCAGGGGGCTTTCATCCTTGGGGCCAACGTCCTGACTTTC. Protein product: CASSQDQGAFILGANVLTF.

The V call is TRBV7-9, the J call TRBJ1-6; D unresolved. Germline V gene sequence: CDR1 SEHNR, CDR2 FQNEAQ (reference sequence). Trimming stripped 1 base from V and 10 bases from J, with 14 bases between. This CDR3 has 15 residues. The CDR3 sequence: CASSLGIAARSPLHF. Written as DNA, the CDR3 is TGTGCCAGCAGCTTAGGGATAGCCGCTCGGTCACCCCTCCACTTT.

The chain combines TRBV6-2 or TRBV6-3 with TRBJ2-2; D is ambiguous. V was trimmed by 6 bases and J by 4 bases, leaving 12 bases between them. This CDR3 is 14 amino acids long. CDR1 and CDR2 (germline): MNHEY, SVGEGT. The CDR3 reads CASSYPLGTGELFF. CDR3 nucleotides: TGTGCCAGCAGCTACCCCCTCGGCACCGGGGAGCTGTTTTTT.

The CDR3 coding sequence is TGCGCCAGCAGCTTGGATACTAAAACCGTCACAGATACGCAGTATTTT. Translation: CASSLDTKTVTDTQYF. V and J are TRBV5-1 and TRBJ2-3; D unresolved. With 0 bases removed from V and 2 bases from J, the gap between germline ends came to 13 bases. The CDR3 extends over 16 amino acids. Germline CDR1 and CDR2: SGHRS and YFSETQ.

The rearrangement links TRBV5-1 to TRBJ2-3; D gene ambiguous. The V gene lost 4 bases and the J gene lost 2 bases, with 11 bases spanning the gap. The CDR3 spans 14 residues. CDR1 and CDR2 from the germline V gene are SGHRS and YFSETQ. CDR3 region: CASSPKLFTDTQYF. The CDR3 bases are TGCGCCAGCAGCCCCAAGCTATTCACAGATACGCAGTATTTT.

The chain has TRBV20-1 and TRBJ1-5; D perhaps matches TRBD1 (6 bases). Trimming shortened V by 3 bases and J by 6 bases, and 9 bases separated the two germline ends. The CDR3 consists of 12 residues. Germline assignment: CDR1 DFQATT and CDR2 SNEGSKA (reference sequence). CDR3: CSASGTSQPQHF. The CDR3 nucleotides are TGCAGTGCTAGTGGGACAAGTCAGCCCCAGCATTTT.

This clonotype was seen more than once but under ten times. This chain uses TRBV30 with TRBJ2-7; 9 nucleotides agree with TRBD1. CDR3 size: 14 residues. Germline V lookup: CDR1 GTSNPN, CDR2 SVGIG (reference sequence). Losses at the gene ends were 3 bases for V and 0 bases for J; bases not matched to a gene: 3. The CDR3 spells CAWRGQGSSYEQYF. The CDR3 DNA sequence: TGTGCCTGGAGGGGACAGGGTAGCTCCTACGAGCAGTACTTC.

The V and J genes are TRBV2 and TRBJ2-1, with 12 bases identical to TRBD2. V lost 6 bases and J lost 8; bases outside the gene matches: 17. CDR1 is SNHLY, CDR2 FYNNEI, per germline. The CDR3 consists of 18 residues. The CDR3 DNA follows: TGTGCCAGCAGGCCCCCGTATGCGACTAGCGGGAGCTCGGATGAGCAGTTCTTC. Residues: CASRPPYATSGSSDEQFF.

This chain connects TRBV5-6 to TRBJ1-3; D gene uncertain. Deletions cut 5 bases from V and 0 bases from J, with 12 bases between. The CDR3 is made up of 15 amino acids. Germline CDR1 SGHDT, CDR2 YYEEEE. CDR3 nucleotides: TGTGCCAGCAGTGTCGATGGAGTCTCTGGAAACACCATATATTTT. This gives the protein CASSVDGVSGNTIYF.

This chain joins TRBV5-1 and TRBJ2-1, with no clear D. The CDR3 is 13 residues long. V was clipped by 4 bases and J by 7 bases, with 12 bases between them. Germline CDR1 is SGHRS and CDR2 is YFSETQ. CDR3 loop: CASSLNPGNEQFF. In DNA form, the CDR3 reads TGCGCCAGCAGCCTTAATCCCGGGAATGAGCAGTTCTTC.

This clonotype was found a few times. This chain connects TRBV29-1 to TRBJ2-7; 8 bases align to TRBD2. Trimming removed 5 bases from V and 3 bases from J; junction bases left unmatched: 6. The CDR3 length is 13 residues. Germline V CDR1 and CDR2: SQVTM, ANQGSEA. In nucleotides, the CDR3 is TGCAGCGTTCCGGGACTAGAAAGCTACGAGCAGTACTTC. Its protein product is CSVPGLESYEQYF.

The chain couples TRBV30 to TRBJ2-1; D tentatively fits TRBD1 or TRBD2 (6 bases each). Between the trimmed V and J ends, which lost 1 base and 9 bases, there was a span of 10 bases. The V gene's germline CDR1 is GTSNPN and CDR2 SVGIG (reference sequence). CDR3 size: 12 residues. CDR3: CAWSGGGIEQFF. CDR3 in DNA: TGTGCCTGGAGTGGAGGGGGGATTGAGCAGTTCTTC.

This clonotype came up a few times. J is TRBJ2-3 and V is TRBV9; 7 bases line up with TRBD1. Germline V CDR1 and CDR2: SGDLS, YYNGEE. Unmatched junction bases numbered 4, after V lost 2 bases and J lost 1 base. CDR3 length: 15 residues. The CDR3 DNA reads TGTGCCAGCAGCGTCAGGGGGTCCCGCACAGATACGCAGTATTTT. Its protein is CASSVRGSRTDTQYF.

The chain is built from TRBV24-1 and TRBJ1-1; tentative D call: TRBD1 (5 bases). The CDR3 runs to 13 residues. Germline CDR1 KGHDR, CDR2 SFDVKD. Trimming pared 8 bases from V and 4 bases from J, leaving 13 bases between. The CDR3 nucleotides are TGTGCCACCATTATTGGGGGTAGCACTGAAGCTTTCTTT. It encodes CATIIGGSTEAFF.

The rearrangement links TRBV7-3 to TRBJ2-1, with 8 nucleotides matching TRBD2. The CDR3 sequence is 15 residues long. The V gene's germline CDR1 is SGHTA and CDR2 FQGTGA. V gave up 5 bases and J gave up 9 bases; unmatched junction bases: 12. The CDR3 DNA follows: TGTGCCAGCAGCCCACCGGGACTAGGGGCCGGTGAGCAGTTCTTC. Its protein is CASSPPGLGAGEQFF.